This T cell receptor beta chain derives from a study of blood T cells in healthy people across ages. Study-wide background: About one barcoded TCR beta cDNA was captured per two T cells.

As for this clonotype: The antigen remains undetermined. One end of the junction varies from germline; a read error may be responsible.

Sample-barcoded 5' priming and a J-beta primer mix drove a second PCR of about 6 to 12 cycles. TCRdb passed the 5' RACE reads through MiXCR, listing each CDR3 protein once. The sample records about 1.8 million distinct CDR3 sequences, roughly 49% being singletons. The germline CDR1 and CDR2 sequences are DFQATT and SNEGSKA (reference sequence). This CDR3 has 13 residues. Every donor provided 8.5 to 10 milliliters of peripheral blood. Study-wide results and limits: Researchers said unsorted PBMCs prevented a conclusive naive versus antigen-experienced comparison. Naive T cell percentage showed a strong correlation with the diversity of TCR beta.

The sequenced sample was blood. The chain carries TRBV20-1 and TRBJ1-6, with D uncertain. This receptor was identified in a woman in her thirties or forties in good health. CDR3 residues: CSTRTSWGSPLHF. For the CDR3, the DNA is TGCAGTACTAGAACCAGCTGGGGTTCACCCCTCCACTTT.